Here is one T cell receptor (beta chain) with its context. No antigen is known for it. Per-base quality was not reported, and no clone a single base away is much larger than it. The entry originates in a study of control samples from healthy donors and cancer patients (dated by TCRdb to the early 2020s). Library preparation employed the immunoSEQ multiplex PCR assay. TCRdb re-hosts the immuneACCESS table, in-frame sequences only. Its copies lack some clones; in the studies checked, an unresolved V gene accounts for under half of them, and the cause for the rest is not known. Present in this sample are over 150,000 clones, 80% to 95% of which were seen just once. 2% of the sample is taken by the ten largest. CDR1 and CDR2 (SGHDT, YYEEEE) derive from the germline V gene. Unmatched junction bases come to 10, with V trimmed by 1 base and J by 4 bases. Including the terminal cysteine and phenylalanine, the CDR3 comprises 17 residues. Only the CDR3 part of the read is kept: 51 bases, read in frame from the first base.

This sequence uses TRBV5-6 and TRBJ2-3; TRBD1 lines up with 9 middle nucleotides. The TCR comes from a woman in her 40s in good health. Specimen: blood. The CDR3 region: CASSLMPGTGFSDTQYF. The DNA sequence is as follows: TGTGCCAGCAGCTTGATGCCTGGGACAGGGTTTTCAGATACGCAGTATTTT. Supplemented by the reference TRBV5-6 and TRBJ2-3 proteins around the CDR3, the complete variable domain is DAGVTQSPTHLIKTRGQQVTLRCSPKSGHDTVSWYQQALGQGPQFIFQYYEEEERQRGNFPDRFSGHQFPNYSSELNVNALLLGDSALYLCASSLMPGTGFSDTQYFGPGTRLTVL.